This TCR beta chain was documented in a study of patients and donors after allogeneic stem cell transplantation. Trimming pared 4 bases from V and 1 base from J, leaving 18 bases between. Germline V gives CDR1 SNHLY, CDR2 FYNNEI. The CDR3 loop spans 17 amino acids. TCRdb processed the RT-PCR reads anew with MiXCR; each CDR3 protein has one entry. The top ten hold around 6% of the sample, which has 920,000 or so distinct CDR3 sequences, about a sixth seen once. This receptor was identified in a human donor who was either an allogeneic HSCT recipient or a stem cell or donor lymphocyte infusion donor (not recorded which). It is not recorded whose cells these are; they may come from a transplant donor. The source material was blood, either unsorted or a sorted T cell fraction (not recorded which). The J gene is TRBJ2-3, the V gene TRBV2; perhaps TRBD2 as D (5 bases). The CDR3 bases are TGTGCCAGCAGTGGGGTTTTCAACGGGGTTGGCACAGATACGCAGTATTTT. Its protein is CASSGVFNGVGTDTQYF.